A single TCR beta chain is shown here with its context. The target antigen is unknown. The source of the sample is a study of cytomegalovirus exposure and HLA in healthy donors. Whole-study context: Among about 190 million T cells, an earlier analysis found 90 million to 130 million unique TCR beta sequences.

Whole-study results and caveats: A later analysis associated some 18,000 TCR beta sequences with HLA alleles at a 0.05 false discovery rate. Other equally common chains were less clonally expanded than HLA-associated TCR beta chains, a later analysis showed. Analyzed later, most CMV-associated TCR beta chains appeared HLA-restricted.

The study ran its PCR with 60 Vbeta and 13 Jbeta primers. Produced via immunoSEQ multiplex PCR; TCRdb's table is partial and in-frame only. The top ten clones hold approximately 0.62% of a sample with 200,000 to 250,000 clones, approximately 84% of them seen once. The sequenced material came from PBMCs. The TCR comes from a woman in her forties in good health and CMV-seronegative.

CDR3 amino acids: CASNYGQGKNIQYF. CDR3 nucleotide sequence: TGTGCCAGCAACTACGGACAGGGGAAAAACATTCAGTACTTC. V and J are TRBV2 and TRBJ2-4; 9 bases fit TRBD1. CDR1 SNHLY and CDR2 FYNNEI come from the germline V gene. V lost 7 bases and J lost 4; bases outside the gene matches: 5. This CDR3 contains 14 residues. Together with reference TRBV2 and TRBJ2-4, the CDR3 gives the full variable domain: EPEVTQTPSHQVTQMGQEVILRCVPISNHLYFYWYRQILGQKVEFLVSFYNNEISEKSEIFDDQFSVERPDGSNFTLKIRSTKLEDSAMYFCASNYGQGKNIQYFGAGTRLSVL.